These T cell receptor beta chains were read from a single sample in a study of cytomegalovirus exposure and HLA in healthy donors. Sequencing was performed with immunoSEQ multiplex PCR; in TCRdb, only in-frame clones are kept and a portion is missing. The table includes roughly 99,000 clones, roughly 70% detected once. The specimen was PBMCs. Receptor source: a male donor in good health and CMV-seronegative. The CDR3 runs from the conserved cysteine through the conserved F or W. The D gene is left open where the match is weak. Clone size is stated in some rows and not others, as once, few, many or a class when expanded.

16,TRBJ2-2,TRBD1,NA,TRBV5-4,TGTGCCAGCAGCACTCAGACAGGGAGCTACACCGGGGAGCTGTTTTTT,CASSTQTGSYTGELFF
16,TRBJ1-6,TRBD1,NA,TRBV30,TGTGCCTGGAGTCCTAGCCGGGACAGTTATAATTCACCCCTCCACTTT,CAWSPSRDSYNSPLHF
15,TRBJ2-3,TRBD2,NA,TRBV9,TGTGCCAGCAGCTTTTTCGGGAGGGCCACAGATACGCAGTATTTT,CASSFFGRATDTQYF
12,TRBJ2-5,NA,NA,TRBV28,TGTGCCAGCACGGGCCTGAGGGCGACCCAGTACTTC,CASTGLRATQYF
14,TRBJ2-5,NA,medium-sized,TRBV4-1,TGCGCCAGCAGCCAGGAGGCGGGACAAGAGACCCAGTACTTC,CASSQEAGQETQYF
14,TRBJ2-7,TRBD1,NA,TRBV5-4,TGTGCCAGCAGCCAGGGACAGGGGGCCTACGAGCAGTACTTC,CASSQGQGAYEQYF
14,TRBJ2-5,NA,once,TRBV29-1,TGCAGCGCTGAGCGTTACGGACAAAAGGAGACCCAGTACTTC,CSAERYGQKETQYF
19,TRBJ1-2,NA,NA,TRBV4-1,TGCGCCAGCAGCCAAGTGGTGGGAGACAGGATCTTTAGAAACTATGGCTACACCTTC,CASSQVVGDRIFRNYGYTF
14,TRBJ2-7,TRBD2,NA,TRBV7-3,TGTGCCAGCAGCTTTAGCGGGAGCAAATACGAGCAGTACTTC,CASSFSGSKYEQYF
12,TRBJ1-3,NA,NA,TRBV18,TGTGCCAGCTCACCGAGGGGAAACACCATATATTTT,CASSPRGNTIYF
19,TRBJ1-6,TRBD1,NA,TRBV19,TGTGCCAGTAGTATAGATCATAGTGTGGTGAGACAGGGGCATTCACCCCTCCACTTT,CASSIDHSVVRQGHSPLHF
15,TRBJ1-3,NA,medium-sized,TRBV6-6,TGTGCCAGAATTATAGCACAGGGATGTGGAAACACCATATATTTT,CARIIAQGCGNTIYF
14,TRBJ2-1,TRBD2,NA,TRBV27,TGTGCCAGCATGAGGGGAGGGCCGGGGAATGAGCAGTTCTTC,CASMRGGPGNEQFF
14,TRBJ1-1,TRBD1,few,TRBV4-2,TGTGCCAGCAGCCACTCCGGGACAGTTACTGAAGCTTTCTTT,CASSHSGTVTEAFF
19,TRBJ2-5,TRBD2,NA,TRBV7-8,TGTGCCAGCAGCTTATCCCGTGATGAGACTAGCGGGTCTCAAGAGACCCAGTACTTC,CASSLSRDETSGSQETQYF
14,TRBJ2-5,NA,NA,TRBV7-2,TGTGCCAGCAGCTTAGGTGGAGGGCGGGAGACCCAGTACTTC,CASSLGGGRETQYF
14,TRBJ2-2,NA,NA,TRBV25-1,TGTGCCAGCAGTGAACGGACAATTCCCGGGGAGCTGTTTTTT,CASSERTIPGELFF
13,TRBJ1-3,NA,NA,TRBV9,TGTGCCAGCAGCCCCCAACAGGGAAACACCATATATTTT,CASSPQQGNTIYF
15,TRBJ1-5,NA,few,TRBV28,TGTGCCAGCAGTTTCCCGCCAGGGGGCAATCAGCCCCAGCATTTT,CASSFPPGGNQPQHF
13,TRBJ2-5,NA,NA,TRBV6-4,TGTGCCAGCAGTGACTCTCCTTCGGGGACCCAGTACTTC,CASSDSPSGTQYF
13,TRBJ1-2,NA,NA,TRBV15,TGTGCCACCAGCAGGGGGGGTGCCCATGGCTACACCTTC,CATSRGGAHGYTF
15,TRBJ2-5,NA,NA,TRBV5-1,TGCGCCAGCAGCTTGGCCGGTTTGCGTACGGAGACCCAGTACTTC,CASSLAGLRTETQYF
14,TRBJ1-4,TRBD1,few,TRBV7-9,TGTGCCAGCAGCAGGGGACAGGGGGAAGAAAAACTGTTTTTT,CASSRGQGEEKLFF
13,TRBJ1-2,NA,NA,TRBV2,TGTGCCAGCAGTTTAAGGACAACCTATGGCTACACCTTC,CASSLRTTYGYTF
15,TRBJ1-2,TRBD1,few,TRBV7-2,TGTGCCAGCAGCCCAGGTCAAATGGGACAGTACGTCCTCTCCTTC,CASSPGQMGQYVLSF
15,TRBJ1-4,TRBD1,NA,TRBV5-1,TGCGCCAGCAGCTTTTCAGGGGGCGGGGATGAAAAACTGTTTTTT,CASSFSGGGDEKLFF
15,TRBJ2-3,TRBD2,NA,TRBV9,TGTGCCAGCAGCGTTTGGGAGGGTAGTACAGATACGCAGTATTTT,CASSVWEGSTDTQYF
14,TRBJ2-5,NA,NA,TRBV19,TGTGCCAGTAGTACACTAGGAAGAGGAGAGACCCAGTACTTC,CASSTLGRGETQYF
12,TRBJ1-1,NA,NA,TRBV2,TGTGCCAGCAATCCGGTGAACGCTGAAGCTTTCTTT,CASNPVNAEAFF
16,TRBJ2-3,TRBD1,NA,TRBV30,TGTGCCTGGAGCGATTTACAGGGGGCCCTCACAGATACGCAGTATTTT,CAWSDLQGALTDTQYF
14,TRBJ1-5,TRBD1,few,TRBV28,TGTGCCAGCACTGGACAGGGCCAGGGTCAGCCCCAGCATTTT,CASTGQGQGQPQHF
14,TRBJ1-5,NA,NA,TRBV2,TGTGCCAGCAGTGAGGGGGGGCTAGGGCAGCCCCAGCATTTT,CASSEGGLGQPQHF
13,TRBJ2-5,NA,NA,TRBV7-9,TGTGCCAGCAGCCAAGGACTGGGGGAGACCCAGTACTTC,CASSQGLGETQYF
14,TRBJ1-5,NA,NA,TRBV15,TGTGCCACCAGCAGACCAGGTCCCAATCAGCCCCAGCATTTT,CATSRPGPNQPQHF
14,TRBJ1-3,NA,few,TRBV5-1,TGCGCCAGCAGCCTGGCGGGGGCTGGAAACACCATATATTTT,CASSLAGAGNTIYF
16,TRBJ2-7,TRBD2,NA,TRBV9,TGTGCCAGCAGCGCGAGGACTAGCGGGAAGGATTACGAGCAGTACTTC,CASSARTSGKDYEQYF
14,TRBJ2-7,TRBD2,once,TRBV5-6,TGTGCCAGCAGCTCCGGGACTAGCGGGAGCGAGCAGTACTTC,CASSSGTSGSEQYF
15,TRBJ2-5,TRBD2,NA,TRBV6-5,TGTGCCAGCAGTGGGGCTAGCGGGAGGATAGAGACCCAGTACTTC,CASSGASGRIETQYF
15,TRBJ2-1,TRBD2,NA,TRBV10-3,TGTGCCATCAAGATAGCGGGAGGGCCCCAATATGAGCAGTTCTTC,CAIKIAGGPQYEQFF
15,TRBJ2-1,NA,NA,TRBV6-1,TGTGCCAGCAGCCCGAGTCGGGAGTCCTACAATGAGCAGTTCTTC,CASSPSRESYNEQFF
14,TRBJ2-7,TRBD2,NA,TRBV13,TGTGCCAGCAGCTTACCCAGCGGGAGTTACGAGCAGTACTTC,CASSLPSGSYEQYF
15,TRBJ1-5,NA,few,TRBV27,TGTGCCAGCAGTTTATTTTCGGGGTTCAATCAGCCCCAGCATTTT,CASSLFSGFNQPQHF
15,TRBJ2-7,TRBD2,NA,TRBV9,TGTGCCAGCAGCAAACTAGCGTTCACGGTCTACGAGCAGTACTTC,CASSKLAFTVYEQYF